This TCR beta chain was captured by sequencing in a study of synovial regulatory T cells in juvenile arthritis (dated by TCRdb to between 2015 and 2016). Broadly, across the study: Of the sequenced patients, several received methotrexate, one received methotrexate plus infliximab, a few were therapy-naive, and one had no treatment information. Using matched patient samples, the researchers compared TCRbeta CDR3 repertoires across three groups: blood iaTreg cells, other blood Treg cells and synovial fluid Treg cells. Effector T cell subsets were also sequenced in the study cohort for comparisons, but only blood and synovial fluid Treg cells are covered by the Treg dataset alone. The TCR repertoire comparisons covered Treg and Teff subsets from fewer than 12 JIA patients with active disease. The full study reports these points: Across patients, iaTreg TCR repertoires were largely private, and these iaTreg repertoires partially overlapped with synovial Teff and blood CPL repertoires. Synovial Treg cells shared more CDR3 sequences with iaTreg cells than with other blood Treg cells, and Chao-Jaccard similarity confirmed that synovial Treg cells were more closely related to iaTreg cells. Blood iaTreg cells showed lower TCR diversity than other blood Treg cells, consistent with antigen-driven expansion.

TCR repertoire donors were some 11 juvenile idiopathic arthritis patients with active disease who had not reached inactive disease, 3 polyarticular and 8 oligoarticular. A median age of around 11 years (range about 2.1-25) and a median disease duration of approximately seven years (range 0.2-19.1) were recorded for the TCR-sequenced patients. Samples for TCR repertoire analysis came from two centres in Italy. Peripheral blood mononuclear cells were isolated by Histopaque-1077 density gradient and cryopreserved in about 90% FCS with approximately 10% DMSO. Library construction relied on the immunoSEQ multiplex PCR assay. TCRbeta CDR3 sequencing was performed by Adaptive Biotechnologies. Regarding the original processing steps: Repertoire similarity was assessed with the Chao-modified Jaccard index and with the median clonotype overlap from 200 random subsamples of equal sample size. The similarity analyses were based on either productive nucleotide sequences or amino acid sequences translated in silico. Hierarchical clustering with single linkage and t-SNE based on Chao-modified Jaccard distances were used to compare repertoires. Repertoire diversity was measured with the Renyi index after sample size normalisation across a range of alpha values. Drawn from immuneACCESS, this table holds only the in-frame rearrangements with V and J called that TCRdb kept. Clones are partly lost; checked studies trace under half to an unresolved V gene and leave the rest unexplained. V and J calls and clone size are as listed in that table; D and trimming were resolved from the DNA. The table for this sample lists 7,500 to 10,000 clones. The ten most abundant clones make up over 0.8% of the sample.

The germline V gene (reference sequence) sets CDR1 to LNHDA and CDR2 to SQIVND. The CDR3 numbers 12 residues from cysteine through phenylalanine. No DNA sequence is on record. A word on this clone: Which antigen it targets is not known.

Here the chain combines TRBV19 and TRBJ1-2; TCRdb indicates TRBD1, and absent DNA this call remains unverified. The sequencing input was Treg cells from blood. Taken with the paper, the label for cell subset or site translates to: remaining (HLA-DR-negative) circulating blood Treg cells. This TCR derives from a donor younger than 35 with juvenile idiopathic arthritis. This receptor carries the CDR3 CASRRTVTGYTF. Extended through the reference TRBV19 and TRBJ1-2 proteins, this CDR3 yields the full variable domain: DGGITQSPKYLFRKEGQNVTLSCEQNLNHDAMYWYRQDPGQGLRLIYYSQIVNDFQKGDIAEGYSVSREKKESFPLTVTSAQKNPTAFYLCASRRTVTGYTFGSGTRLTVV.